A selection of T cell receptor beta chains follows, all from one sample in a study of brain metastases from non-small cell lung cancer. The table came from immunoSEQ multiplex PCR; TCRdb's copy has only in-frame clones and leaves some out. This repertoire shows about 2,600 clones, around 86% found once; its top ten account for roughly 9.8%. The sample was tumor-adjacent normal tissue. These receptors were obtained from a donor aged 40 or over with non-small cell lung cancer. The CDR3 runs from the conserved cysteine through the conserved F or W. D genes are given only for firm matches. Clone sizes are given selectively: once, few, many, or a class where the clone is expanded.

cdr3_nt cdr3_aa v_call clone_size d_call j_call cdr3_length
TGTGCCAGCAGCTTTGACAGGGGCTCCTACAATGAGCAGTTCTTC CASSFDRGSYNEQFF TRBV7-3 - TRBD1 TRBJ2-1 15
TGTGCCAGCTCACTTTCGACTAGCGGTATGGATACGCAGTATTTT CASSLSTSGMDTQYF TRBV18 - TRBD2 TRBJ2-3 15
TGTGCCAGCAGCTTACAGGAAAATTCACCCCTCCACTTT CASSLQENSPLHF TRBV7-3 - - TRBJ1-6 13
TGTGCCAGCAGTTATTCCCTGAGCGGGGACGGGGCCCAGTACTTC CASSYSLSGDGAQYF TRBV6-5 once TRBD2 TRBJ2-5 15
TGTGCCAGTCTACAGGGGAGCAATCAGCCCCAGCATTTT CASLQGSNQPQHF TRBV28 - TRBD1 TRBJ1-5 13
TGTGCCAGCAGAATAGGGGAAGAGACCCAGTACTTC CASRIGEETQYF TRBV6-5 - - TRBJ2-5 12
TGTGCCAGCAGGATCCCGGGACAGGGTGTCAATGAGCAGTTCTTC CASRIPGQGVNEQFF TRBV7-3 - TRBD1 TRBJ2-1 15
TGTGCCAGCAGCTTGGACTCTTCAAGCACAGATACGCAGTATTTT CASSLDSSSTDTQYF TRBV5-4 - - TRBJ2-3 15
TGTGCCAGCAGCTTGGAACAGGGGACTAATGAAAAACTGTTTTTT CASSLEQGTNEKLFF TRBV7-8 - TRBD1 TRBJ1-4 15
TGTGCCAGCAGTGAAGGGACAGGGGACGTGGGTGAAAAACTGTTTTTT CASSEGTGDVGEKLFF TRBV25-1 - TRBD1 TRBJ1-4 16
TGTGCCAGCAGTGAAGCAACTAGCGGGGGTTACGAGCAGTACTTC CASSEATSGGYEQYF TRBV6-1 - TRBD2 TRBJ2-7 15
TGTGCCAGCAGCCCGGACGACGGGAGAGGAGCTTTCTTT CASSPDDGRGAFF TRBV7-9 few - TRBJ1-1 13
TGTGCCAGCGACCAAGGGGGGCTCACTGAAGCTTTCTTT CASDQGGLTEAFF TRBV2 - - TRBJ1-1 13
TGTGCCAGCAGCTTAGGCCAGCCGGGGGCGGGACATGGCTACACCTTC CASSLGQPGAGHGYTF TRBV7-6 - - TRBJ1-2 16
TGTGCCAGCAGCCAAAGGGTCCGACAGGACGGGGGAACTGAAGCTTTCTTT CASSQRVRQDGGTEAFF TRBV3-1/TRBV3-2 once - TRBJ1-1 17
TGTGCCAGTAGTATAGATCTGAGGATTATCTATAGCTACACCTTC CASSIDLRIIYSYTF TRBV19 - - TRBJ1-2 15
TGCGCCAGCAGCTTGAATTCGGGGGTTAGCACCGGGGAGCTGTTTTTT CASSLNSGVSTGELFF TRBV5-1 - - TRBJ2-2 16
TGTGCCAGCAGCTTCCGGAACAAACCCTACGAGCAGTACTTC CASSFRNKPYEQYF TRBV7-9 - - TRBJ2-7 14
TGTGCCAGCTCCTGGGACAGTGAAGCTTTCTTT CASSWDSEAFF TRBV2 few TRBD1 TRBJ1-1 11
TGTGCCAGCAGGGTCGAGGGAGATACGCAGTATTTT CASRVEGDTQYF TRBV2 - - TRBJ2-3 12
TGTGCCAGCAGCACCGTTGTAGCGGGGCAAGAGACCCAGTACTTC CASSTVVAGQETQYF TRBV5-4 - TRBD2 TRBJ2-5 15
TGTACCAACAGCTTAACCGGTGAGACTGAAGCTTTCTTT CTNSLTGETEAFF TRBV11-2 - - TRBJ1-1 13
TGCGCCAGCAGCTTGGAAGGCGCCTCGCTTGGGACCCAGTACTTC CASSLEGASLGTQYF TRBV5-1 - - TRBJ2-5 15
TGTGCCAGCAGCGTAGTAGGCAGCGCTTTGGGGACCCAGTACTTC CASSVVGSALGTQYF TRBV9 - - TRBJ2-5 15
TGCGCCAGCAGCCAAGAATTCCCCACCACTAGTGTAGGCACAGATACGCAGTATTTT CASSQEFPTTSVGTDTQYF TRBV4-3 few - TRBJ2-3 19
TGTGCCAGCAGCTTACTGTCGGGGGGGAATGAGCAGTTCTTC CASSLLSGGNEQFF TRBV7-6 - TRBD2 TRBJ2-1 14
TGTGCCAGCAGCTTCAGCGGGGCCTGGCAAGAGACCCAGTACTTC CASSFSGAWQETQYF TRBV5-4 few TRBD2 TRBJ2-5 15
TGTGCCAGCAGCGTAGGGGGGACAGGGGGTCACGAAAAACTGTTTTTT CASSVGGTGGHEKLFF TRBV9 - TRBD1 TRBJ1-4 16
TGTGCCAGCAGTACCGGACAGTCGGATAATGAAAAACTGTTTTTT CASSTGQSDNEKLFF TRBV6-2/TRBV6-3 - - TRBJ1-4 15
TGTGCCAGCTCAGAAAATAGGAACACTGAAGCTTTCTTT CASSENRNTEAFF TRBV18 - - TRBJ1-1 13
TGTGCCATCAGTGAGTCGGCGGGGGGGCCAGATACGCAGTATTTT CAISESAGGPDTQYF TRBV10-3 - TRBD2 TRBJ2-3 15
TGTGCCAGCAGCCCGACAGGGGCGAAATCACCCCTCCACTTT CASSPTGAKSPLHF TRBV7-6 - TRBD1 TRBJ1-6 14
TGTGCCAGCAGCCGGGACCGGGACTCTTACACAGATACGCAGTATTTT CASSRDRDSYTDTQYF TRBV3-1/TRBV3-2 - - TRBJ2-3 16
TGCGCCAGCAGCTTGGCCTTTGGGGGGTCCACAGATACGCAGTATTTT CASSLAFGGSTDTQYF TRBV5-1 - - TRBJ2-3 16
TGTGCCAGCAGTTACGGTCATCAGCCCCAACATTTT CASSYGHQPQHF TRBV12-3/TRBV12-4 - - TRBJ1-5 12
TGTGCCAGCAGTTTGGGTGTCCGGCAGCCCCAGCATTTT CASSLGVRQPQHF TRBV6-2/TRBV6-3 - - TRBJ1-5 13
TGTGCCAGCAGCCAAGATGCAGGGGCCATCTCTGGAAACACCATATATTTT CASSQDAGAISGNTIYF TRBV3-1/TRBV3-2 - - TRBJ1-3 17
TGTGCCAGCAGCTTAGGAGCGGGGAGGGATCACTATGGCTACACCTTC CASSLGAGRDHYGYTF TRBV7-9 - - TRBJ1-2 16
TGTGCCAGCTCACCGTACAGCACCCAAGAGACCCAGTACTTC CASSPYSTQETQYF TRBV18 - - TRBJ2-5 14
TGTGCCAGCAGTGAAGTTACAGGGGGCAATGAGGGCTACACCTTC CASSEVTGGNEGYTF TRBV6-1 once TRBD1 TRBJ1-2 15
TGTGCCAGCAGTGACTCAGCGGGGAACACCGGGGAGCTGTTTTTT CASSDSAGNTGELFF TRBV6-4 - - TRBJ2-2 15
TGTGCCAGCAGCTTGGGGACTAGCGGAACAGATACGCAGTATTTT CASSLGTSGTDTQYF TRBV7-2 - TRBD2 TRBJ2-3 15